This T cell receptor beta chain was retrieved from a study of vaccination and CD4 T cells after COVID-19. Study-wide context: In culture, cells were exposed to overlapping spike peptides from SARS-CoV-2, HCoV-NL63, HCoV-OC43 and HCoV-229E.

The V and J ends lost 6 bases and 0 bases respectively, with 8 bases between them. Germline CDR1 SNHLY, CDR2 FYNNEI. The CDR3 spans 13 residues. The treatment was: roughly 10-day PBMC culture with coronavirus spike peptide pools or control peptides (ViraFEST assay). Oncomine TCR Beta short-read sequencing was applied to DNA from cultured CD4+ T cells. From the PCR reads, TCRdb called clonotypes with MiXCR, one entry per CDR3 protein. The sample records over 15,000 distinct CDR3 sequences, roughly 51% being singletons. On this clonotype itself: What it binds is unknown.

This clonotype originated in a human donor who had recovered from COVID-19. The source material was CD4+ T cells from blood, cultured in vitro. The chain carries TRBV2 and TRBJ1-1; D is ambiguous. Here the CDR3 reads CASRGELNTEAFF. CDR3 nucleotides: TGTGCCAGCAGGGGTGAGTTGAACACTGAAGCTTTCTTT.